Listed below are T cell receptor beta chains from one sample, sequenced in a study of T cell responses to AZD1222 COVID-19 vaccine. Profiled with immunoSEQ multiplex PCR; TCRdb holds only in-frame clones, not every one. The profile shows around 90,000 clones, around nine tenths of them singletons. The material was peripheral blood, obtained on day 0 of AZD1222 vaccination. These receptors came from an adult in good health. Each CDR3 is given with its conserved first and last residue. Each record gives: J gene, V gene, clone size, D gene, CDR3 DNA, CDR3 protein. D genes are given only for firm matches. Size is stated for part of the rows, as once, few or many counts, or as a class when the clone is expanded.

>TRBJ2-1|TRBV21-1|.|.
TGTGCCAGCCGAGAAACCGGCCACAATGAGCAGTTCTTC
CASRETGHNEQFF
>TRBJ2-4|TRBV5-1|.|TRBD1
TGCGCCAGCAGCTCTACAGGGGCCCAAAACATTCAGTACTTC
CASSSTGAQNIQYF
>TRBJ2-2|TRBV2|.|.
TGTGCCACAACAGGGGGGGGCACCGGGGAGCTGTTTTTT
CATTGGGTGELFF
>TRBJ2-3|TRBV5-1|.|TRBD1
TGCGCCAGCAGCTCAGGACAGGGTGGAAGCAAGGGAACGCAGTATTTT
CASSSGQGGSKGTQYF
>TRBJ1-2|TRBV4-2|.|TRBD1
TGTGCCAGCAGCCAAGTTTCAGGGGGGGGAGGCTACACCTTC
CASSQVSGGGGYTF
>TRBJ1-2|TRBV19|.|.
TGTGCCAGTAGTATACCTGACCGAAACTATGGCTACACCTTC
CASSIPDRNYGYTF
>TRBJ1-6|TRBV15|.|.
TGTGCCACCAGCAGAGCAGGGAACTATTCACCCCTCCACTTT
CATSRAGNYSPLHF
>TRBJ1-1|TRBV6-2/TRBV6-3|.|.
TGTGCCAGCAGTTACTCGTGGGGGCAGGTAGCTTTCTTT
CASSYSWGQVAFF
>TRBJ1-5|TRBV21-1|once|.
TGTGCCAGCAGCAAAGCGCGGGGCCAGACAGGGGGAGAGGATCAGCCCCAGCATTTT
CASSKARGQTGGEDQPQHF
>TRBJ1-2|TRBV4-1|few|.
TGCGCCAGCAGCCTCGGCAGGGTCGGGTATGGCTACACCTTC
CASSLGRVGYGYTF
>TRBJ2-7|TRBV28|.|.
TGTGCCAGCAGGATACAGGGCCACGAGCAGTACTTC
CASRIQGHEQYF
>TRBJ2-2|TRBV18|.|.
TGTGCCAGCTCACCAGCAGAGGGGGAGCTGTTTTTT
CASSPAEGELFF
>TRBJ2-3|TRBV7-2|.|TRBD1
TGTGCCAGCAGCCCGGACAGGGCCACAGATACGCAGTATTTT
CASSPDRATDTQYF
>TRBJ1-6|TRBV19|.|TRBD1
TGTGCCAGTAGCCCTCCGGGACAGGGGAATTCACCCCTCCACTTT
CASSPPGQGNSPLHF
>TRBJ2-7|TRBV6-5|.|TRBD2
TGTGCCAGCAGTTTAGGCGGGGGGGCCTACGAGCAGTACTTC
CASSLGGGAYEQYF
>TRBJ2-2|TRBV3-1/TRBV3-2|.|TRBD1
TGTGCCAGCAGCCGGGACAGCGGGGAGCTGTTTTTT
CASSRDSGELFF
>TRBJ2-5|TRBV7-9|once|.
TGTGCCAGCAGCTTAGCGCCAAGGACTACCGGAGAGACCCAGTACTTC
CASSLAPRTTGETQYF
>TRBJ1-6|TRBV9|.|.
TGTGCCAGCAGCGTAGCTGGAACGGGGGCCCACTCACCCCTCCACTTT
CASSVAGTGAHSPLHF
>TRBJ1-1|TRBV10-2|.|.
TGCGCCAGCAGAGCCCTGGGGGGTACAACTGAAGCTTTCTTT
CASRALGGTTEAFF
>TRBJ2-7|TRBV6-5|.|.
TGTGCCAGCAGTCCCTCCTACGAGCAGTACTTC
CASSPSYEQYF
>TRBJ1-2|TRBV12-3/TRBV12-4|.|.
TGTGCCAGCAGTTTAGGAGCAGACTATGGCTACACCTTC
CASSLGADYGYTF
>TRBJ2-3|TRBV7-2|once|TRBD2
TGTGCCAGCAGCCGGACTAGCGTTGGCACAGATACGCAGTATTTT
CASSRTSVGTDTQYF
>TRBJ2-1|TRBV4-2|.|.
TGTGCCAGCAGCCGTAAGGATACTAGCTCCTACAATGAGCAGTTCTTC
CASSRKDTSSYNEQFF
>TRBJ1-1|TRBV19|.|TRBD1
TGTGCCAGTACCTATTTACGGACAGGGGGCTCAACTGAAGCTTTCTTT
CASTYLRTGGSTEAFF
>TRBJ1-6|TRBV5-1|.|TRBD1
TGCGCCAGCAGCCCTACGGACAGGGACGGTTCACCCCTCCACTTT
CASSPTDRDGSPLHF
>TRBJ1-2|TRBV5-1|once|.
TGCGCCAGCAGCACGACATTGGACTATGGCTACACCTTC
CASSTTLDYGYTF
>TRBJ2-7|TRBV28|.|TRBD2
TGTGCCAGCAGTTTTCCCCATCCCTTTAGCGGGGGAAACTCCTACGAGCAGTACTTC
CASSFPHPFSGGNSYEQYF
>TRBJ2-5|TRBV7-2|.|TRBD2
TGTGCCAGCAGCTCAGAGAGCGGGGGGGCCTGGGAGACCCAGTACTTC
CASSSESGGAWETQYF
>TRBJ1-1|TRBV5-6|few|.
TGTGCCAGCAGCTTGGGCCCCAGTTGGGGTGGCGGCTACACTGAAGCTTTCTTT
CASSLGPSWGGGYTEAFF
>TRBJ1-1|TRBV5-6|medium-sized|.
TGTGCCAGCAGCTTGTACAGTGCGCAGACTGAAGCTTTCTTT
CASSLYSAQTEAFF
>TRBJ1-2|TRBV6-5|.|.
TGTGCCCACCCAACTAGCGAATCTAACTATGGCTACACCTTC
CAHPTSESNYGYTF
>TRBJ2-5|TRBV9|.|TRBD1
TGTGCCAGCAGCAGGACAGGGCAGGGGGAGACCCAGTACTTC
CASSRTGQGETQYF
>TRBJ1-1|TRBV15|.|.
TGTGCCACCAGCAGAGCCGTGAATCCGGCCACTGAAGCTTTCTTT
CATSRAVNPATEAFF
>TRBJ2-3|TRBV9|.|.
TGTGCCAGCAGCCTAATCCAGGGGAGGGGTACAGATACGCAGTATTTT
CASSLIQGRGTDTQYF
>TRBJ1-2|TRBV7-8|.|.
TGTGCCAGCAGCTTAGGGCAGCTTAACTATGGCTACACCTTC
CASSLGQLNYGYTF
>TRBJ2-7|TRBV29-1|once|.
TGCAGCGTTGTACGGGGTGACTACGAGCAGTACTTC
CSVVRGDYEQYF
>TRBJ2-7|TRBV6-1|.|TRBD1
TGTGCCAGCAGTGAATTTGGGACAGGGATTTCCGAGCAGTACTTC
CASSEFGTGISEQYF
>TRBJ1-2|TRBV30|.|.
TGTGCCTGGAGTGTAATGGGTTATGGCGTTGGCTACACCTTC
CAWSVMGYGVGYTF
>TRBJ2-5|TRBV9|.|.
TGTGCCAGCAGCCCTGCCGGGGTCCAAGAGACCCAGTACTTC
CASSPAGVQETQYF
>TRBJ2-5|TRBV7-9|.|.
TGTGCCAGCAGCTTAGTCGGTCTCGGGACCTCCCAAGAGACCCAGTACTTC
CASSLVGLGTSQETQYF
>TRBJ1-2|TRBV7-2|.|.
TGTGCCAGCAGCTTACAACCAGGGCAGATCGGGGGCTACACCTTC
CASSLQPGQIGGYTF
>TRBJ2-3|TRBV3-1/TRBV3-2|once|TRBD2
TGTGCCAGCAGCCAAGAGGCGGGGGGGCCCTCCACAGATACGCAGTATTTT
CASSQEAGGPSTDTQYF
>TRBJ1-1|TRBV5-1|.|.
TGCGCCAGCAGCTTGGTGTTGGGAATGAACACTGAAGCTTTCTTT
CASSLVLGMNTEAFF
>TRBJ2-7|TRBV19|.|TRBD2
TGTGCCAGTAAACTAGCGGGGGGTTCCTACGAGCAGTACTTC
CASKLAGGSYEQYF
>TRBJ1-6|TRBV27|.|.
TGTGCCAGCAGTTTGGGTGATGCACCCCTCCACTTT
CASSLGDAPLHF
>TRBJ1-4|TRBV6-1|.|TRBD1
TGTGCCAGCAGTGAAGCGCCGGGACAGGGGGCTGAAAAACTGTTTTTT
CASSEAPGQGAEKLFF
>TRBJ2-3|TRBV19|.|TRBD2
TGTGCCAGTAGTTTAGGGCGGGGGACTAGCGGTGCAGATACGCAGTATTTT
CASSLGRGTSGADTQYF
>TRBJ2-5|TRBV11-2|.|.
TGTGCCAGCAGCCAGGGGGAGACCCAGTACTTC
CASSQGETQYF
>TRBJ1-1|TRBV6-2/TRBV6-3|.|TRBD1
TGTGCCAGCAGTCTACAGGGGCTGAACACTGAAGCTTTCTTT
CASSLQGLNTEAFF
>TRBJ1-1|TRBV5-3|.|.
TGTGCCAGAAGCTTTGGGCAGGGGAACACTGAAGCTTTCTTT
CARSFGQGNTEAFF
>TRBJ2-3|TRBV6-2/TRBV6-3|.|.
TGTGCCAGCAGTTCCCCCCGGGACTTTTACACAGATACGCAGTATTTT
CASSSPRDFYTDTQYF
>TRBJ1-4|TRBV9|.|TRBD1
TGTGCCAGCAGCCCCGGCAGGGGGGATGAAAAACTGTTTTTT
CASSPGRGDEKLFF
>TRBJ1-2|TRBV12-5|.|TRBD1
TGTGCTAGTGGAATCCCGGGACAGGGGAGTCGAAACTATGGCTACACCTTC
CASGIPGQGSRNYGYTF
>TRBJ2-1|TRBV29-1|.|.
TGCAGCGTTGAAGATCCTGGGAATGAGCAGTTCTTC
CSVEDPGNEQFF
>TRBJ2-7|TRBV30|.|.
TGTGCCTGGAGTGTGCCCAGCTCCTACGAGCAGTACTTC
CAWSVPSSYEQYF
>TRBJ1-1|TRBV3-1/TRBV3-2|.|.
TGTGCCAGCAGCCTAGAGAACACTGAAGCTTTCTTT
CASSLENTEAFF
>TRBJ1-4|TRBV6-1|.|.
TGTGCCAGCAGTGACGGAGTGGGGGAAAAACTGTTTTTT
CASSDGVGEKLFF
>TRBJ2-2|TRBV27|.|TRBD1
TGTGCCAGCAGTTTATTGGGGCAGGGGGCGAACACCGGGGAGCTGTTTTTT
CASSLLGQGANTGELFF
>TRBJ1-4|TRBV5-1|once|TRBD1
TGCGCCAGCAGTTACAGGGGTGGTAATGAAAAACTGTTTTTT
CASSYRGGNEKLFF
>TRBJ2-1|TRBV11-2|.|TRBD2
TGTGCCAGCAGCCGACGGGGGGATAGCTCCTACAATGAGCAGTTCTTC
CASSRRGDSSYNEQFF